The rows below give T cell receptor beta chains drawn from one sample of a study of T cell responses to AZD1222 COVID-19 vaccine. Clones were sequenced by immunoSEQ multiplex PCR, and TCRdb holds only the in-frame ones, with some missing. The sample contains about 220,000 clones, under 95% of which appear only once. The sequencing used peripheral blood, collected on day 0 of MenACWY control vaccination. The receptors derive from an adult in good health. The CDR3 runs from the conserved cysteine through the conserved F or W. The order of the fields is D gene, J gene, V gene, CDR3 length, CDR3 DNA, CDR3 protein. The D gene is left open where the match is weak.

.	TRBJ1-2	TRBV6-5	12	TGTGCCAGCACCCGGCGGGAGCGGGGCTACACCTTC	CASTRRERGYTF
TRBD1	TRBJ1-3	TRBV5-5	13	TGTGCCAGCAGCCCGGGACAGGCAAACACCATATATTTT	CASSPGQANTIYF
.	TRBJ1-2	TRBV28	13	TGTGCCAGCAGCCCGGACGGGGGGCGGGGCTACACCTTC	CASSPDGGRGYTF
.	TRBJ1-3	TRBV5-8	14	TGTGCCAGCAGCTTGAAAGGGACTGGAAACACCATATATTTT	CASSLKGTGNTIYF
.	TRBJ2-5	TRBV28	15	TGTGCCAGCAGTTTGGCGGCGGGACATCAAGAGACCCAGTACTTC	CASSLAAGHQETQYF
.	TRBJ1-3	TRBV4-3	15	TGCGCCAGCAGCCTCGGACGGGGCTCTGGAAACACCATATATTTT	CASSLGRGSGNTIYF
.	TRBJ2-7	TRBV9	15	TGTGCCAGCAGTGACATCGGGGGGCCCTCCTACGAGCAGTACTTC	CASSDIGGPSYEQYF
.	TRBJ1-2	TRBV29-1	11	TGCAGCGTTGGGGAGGACTATGGCTACACCTTC	CSVGEDYGYTF
TRBD1	TRBJ2-1	TRBV6-2/TRBV6-3	14	TGTGCCAGCAGTTACGGGGGACAGGTGAATGAGCAGTTCTTC	CASSYGGQVNEQFF
TRBD1	TRBJ1-4	TRBV6-6	14	TGTGCCAGCACCACAGGGGGACCTAATGAAAAACTGTTTTTT	CASTTGGPNEKLFF
.	TRBJ1-6	TRBV28	14	TGTGCCAGCAGTCTCAGGGGTAGGAATTCACCCCTCCACTTT	CASSLRGRNSPLHF
.	TRBJ1-1	TRBV3-1/TRBV3-2	14	TGTGCCAGCAGCCAAGGTGGGGGGGGAGCTGAAGCTTTCTTT	CASSQGGGGAEAFF
TRBD1	TRBJ1-2	TRBV6-6	13	TGTGCCAGCAGAACCGGGACAGGGTCAGACTACACCTTC	CASRTGTGSDYTF
.	TRBJ1-2	TRBV11-2	15	TGTGCCAGCAGCTTAGAGGCAGGGGCCGTCTATGGCTACACCTTC	CASSLEAGAVYGYTF
.	TRBJ2-3	TRBV4-3	13	TGCGCCAGCAGCCAAGGACGGCTAGATACGCAGTATTTT	CASSQGRLDTQYF
TRBD2	TRBJ2-3	TRBV18	15	TGTGCCAGCCGTCTAGCGGGGGACAGCACAGATACGCAGTATTTT	CASRLAGDSTDTQYF
TRBD1	TRBJ1-2	TRBV6-5	15	TGTGCCAGCAGTTGGGCGACAGGGGTGAAAGGCGGCTACACCTTC	CASSWATGVKGGYTF
TRBD1	TRBJ1-5	TRBV19	12	TGTGCCACCAGACAGGGAAATCAGCCCCAGCATTTT	CATRQGNQPQHF
.	TRBJ1-5	TRBV2	14	TGTGCCAGCAGTGAAACACAAACCAATCAGCCCCAGCATTTT	CASSETQTNQPQHF
TRBD1	TRBJ1-5	TRBV19	17	TGTGCCAGTAGTACATATCCTTTGGACAGGGTTGCTCAGCCCCAGCATTTT	CASSTYPLDRVAQPQHF
TRBD2	TRBJ2-1	TRBV30	16	TGTGCCTCTAGAGGACTAGCGGGGGGCAAATACAATGAGCAGTTCTTC	CASRGLAGGKYNEQFF
TRBD1	TRBJ1-3	TRBV2	16	TGTGCCAGCAGACCCGGACAGGGCCTCTTTGGAAACACCATATATTTT	CASRPGQGLFGNTIYF
.	TRBJ1-6	TRBV7-2	14	TGTGCCAGCAGCTTAGAACCCAGTTATTCACCCCTCCACTTT	CASSLEPSYSPLHF
.	TRBJ1-3	TRBV7-2	16	TGTGCCAGCAGCTTACATATGGGGGACTCTGGAAACACCATATATTTT	CASSLHMGDSGNTIYF